The clone carrying this T cell receptor beta chain showed up just a few times. Its antigen is as yet unknown. The authors ran a second PCR of about 6 to 11 cycles using a sample-barcoded 5' primer and a J-beta primer mix. TCRdb fed the 5' RACE reads into MiXCR, producing one record per CDR3 protein. The repertoire consists of 700,000 or so distinct CDR3 sequences, with less than 45% occurring once and the leading ten covering 25% to 30%. These data come from a study of blood T cells in healthy people across ages. Whole-study results and caveats: Roughly linearly, TCR beta diversity per million T cells fell as age increased. PBMCs that were unsorted prevented a conclusive naive versus antigen-experienced comparison.

V lost 2 bases to trimming and J lost 0 bases; unmatched junction nucleotides: 7. Per germline, CDR1 SGHTA and CDR2 FQGNSA. This CDR3 comprises 16 residues. Total RNA was isolated from each sample in quantities of at least 5 micrograms. The origin of this receptor is an elderly man in good health. Sequenced: blood. The chain links TRBV7-2 to TRBJ2-7; 7 positions agree with TRBD1. CDR3 nucleotide sequence: TGTGCCAGCAGCTTAAGGTTTGGACAGGACTCCTACGAGCAGTACTTC. This gives the protein CASSLRFGQDSYEQYF.